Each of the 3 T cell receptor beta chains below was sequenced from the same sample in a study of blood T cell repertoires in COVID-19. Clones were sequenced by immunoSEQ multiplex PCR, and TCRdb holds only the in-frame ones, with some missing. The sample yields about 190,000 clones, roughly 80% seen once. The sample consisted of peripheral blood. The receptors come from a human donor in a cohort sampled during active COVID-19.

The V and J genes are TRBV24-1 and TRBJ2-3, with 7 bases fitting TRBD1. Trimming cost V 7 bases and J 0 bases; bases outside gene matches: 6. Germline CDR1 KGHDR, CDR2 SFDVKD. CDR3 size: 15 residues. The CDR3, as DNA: TGTGCCACCAGCGGGACAGCCCCAAGCACAGATACGCAGTATTTT. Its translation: CATSGTAPSTDTQYF.

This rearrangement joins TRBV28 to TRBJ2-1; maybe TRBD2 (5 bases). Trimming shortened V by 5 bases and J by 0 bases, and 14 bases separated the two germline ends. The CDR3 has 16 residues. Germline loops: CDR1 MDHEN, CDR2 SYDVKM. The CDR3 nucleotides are TGTGCCAGCAGTGACTATACTAGGAGCTCCTACAATGAGCAGTTCTTC. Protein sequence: CASSDYTRSSYNEQFF.

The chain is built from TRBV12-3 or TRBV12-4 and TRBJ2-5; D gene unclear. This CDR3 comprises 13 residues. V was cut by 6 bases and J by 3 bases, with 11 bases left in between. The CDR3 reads CASSPTREETQYF. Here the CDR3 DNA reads TGTGCCAGCAGCCCTACCCGGGAAGAGACCCAGTACTTC.